This section outlines one TCR beta chain sequence together with its context. Its cognate antigen is unknown. The entry originates in a study of cytomegalovirus exposure and HLA in healthy donors. Study results and limitations: In vitro confirmation showed a few CMV-associated chains to be CMV antigen specific. It has been reported that TCR beta sequences accurately predicted the HLA-A and HLA-B alleles of most subjects. Cytomegalovirus association was assigned to over 150 TCR beta chains.

The CDR3 totals 17 residues. Germline V gene sequence: CDR1 SGHRS, CDR2 YFSETQ. With V trimmed by 0 bases and J by 2 bases, 7 bases remained unmatched. Primers included in the PCR were 60 Vbeta and 13 Jbeta primers. Some clones are missing from TCRdb's copy, which holds only in-frame ones; the method was immunoSEQ multiplex PCR. The sample contains approximately 91,000 clones, under 75% of which appear only once. This receptor was taken from a human donor in good health. The chain couples TRBV5-1 to TRBJ2-3, with 9 bases that match TRBD1. Input material: PBMCs. The CDR3 spells CASSLVTGGPHTDTQYF. CDR3 DNA sequence: TGCGCCAGCAGCTTGGTGACAGGGGGACCCCACACAGATACGCAGTATTTT.